This paragraph covers one T cell receptor (beta chain) sequence. It has no known antigen specificity. Base qualities were left out, and no much larger clone turns up one base away. This entry comes from a study of blood T cell repertoires in COVID-19 (dated by TCRdb to 2020 to 2021). Background for the entire study: The collaborator samples originated in the United States, Italy and Spain and spanned the acute and convalescent phases of COVID-19. Samples were obtained from the ongoing ImmuneRACE study (first 160 participants) and from 1,254 subjects provided by 6 global collaborators. Sample metadata almost always included a de-identified subject ID, COVID-19 status, age in years and sex. Deeply sampled blood TCRbeta repertoires from subjects exposed to, actively infected with, or recovered from COVID-19 were included in the dataset. The repertoires were released in a freely available public database intended as a resource for research on the immune response to SARS-CoV-2. The material from the prospective study consisted of cDNA or gDNA derived from T cells, B-cell-depleted T cells, or PBMCs. Where available, HLA class I and class II types were obtained from metadata supplied by the sample provider rather than from assay-based typing. What the work shows at the level of the full study, not this receptor alone: Clinical and demographic metadata were provided uncurated, with the amount varying by source and participant.

From the cysteine through the phenylalanine, the CDR3 covers 17 amino acids. Solely the CDR3 DNA is kept, with 51 bases framed from the first base. In the prospective study, participants were roughly 18 to 89 years old, resided in 25 or so geographic areas of the United States, and were enrolled through a virtual design. Cohort assignment in the prospective study relied on participant-reported clinical history from a screening survey and a study questionnaire. Each participant in the prospective study had whole blood, serum and a nasopharyngeal or oropharyngeal swab collected by mobile phlebotomists. Additional blood draws and questionnaires over an approximately 2-month period could optionally be provided by prospective study participants. Before DNA extraction, prospective study blood samples were shipped either frozen or at room temperature. TCRbeta CDR3 regions were amplified from genomic DNA by means of the immunoSEQ Assay, a bias-controlled multiplex PCR. Processing in the source paper ran as follows. Nucleated cell counts per sample were estimated from amplification of reference gene primers within the assay. To quantify the absolute abundance of each unique TCRbeta CDR3 rearrangement, sequence reads were collapsed and filtered. Productive Simpson clonality was computed per sample as the square root of Simpson's diversity index over productive rearrangements. TCRdb's version of the immuneACCESS table is confined to in-frame rearrangements and falls short of the full clone set. An unresolved V gene accounts for under half of the shortfall where checked; the remainder is of unknown origin. V, J and clone size are those of that table, while D and trimming were read from the DNA. In all, the sample holds around 49,000 clones, and roughly 80% of those were seen once. Clones ranked in the top ten supply approximately 5.3% of the sample.

Sequencing was carried out using PBMCs or T cells enriched from blood (not recorded which). The sequence links TRBV1 to TRBJ2-3; TRBD2 reflects the table's D call only, with no check against the DNA. TRBV1 is termed a pseudogene. The TCR originated in a woman aged 50 to 65 with acute COVID-19. The nucleotide sequence is TGCACCAGCAGCGGGGGTAGCGGGGGGGCCAAGGCAGATACGCAGTATTTT. Translated, this gives CTSSGGSGGAKADTQYF.